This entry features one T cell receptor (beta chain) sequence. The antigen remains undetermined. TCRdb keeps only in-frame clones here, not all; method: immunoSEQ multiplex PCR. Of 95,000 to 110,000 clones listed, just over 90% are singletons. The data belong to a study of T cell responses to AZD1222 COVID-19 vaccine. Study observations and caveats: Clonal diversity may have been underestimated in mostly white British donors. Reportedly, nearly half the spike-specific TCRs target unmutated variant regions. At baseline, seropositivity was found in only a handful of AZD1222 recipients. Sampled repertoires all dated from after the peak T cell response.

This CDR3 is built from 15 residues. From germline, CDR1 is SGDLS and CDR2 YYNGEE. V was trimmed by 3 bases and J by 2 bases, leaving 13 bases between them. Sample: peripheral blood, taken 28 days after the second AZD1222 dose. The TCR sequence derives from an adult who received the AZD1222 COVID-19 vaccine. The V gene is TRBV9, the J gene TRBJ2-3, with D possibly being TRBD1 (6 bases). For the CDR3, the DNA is TGTGCCAGCAGCGGCCTAGGGGGAAACACAGATACGCAGTATTTT. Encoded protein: CASSGLGGNTDTQYF.